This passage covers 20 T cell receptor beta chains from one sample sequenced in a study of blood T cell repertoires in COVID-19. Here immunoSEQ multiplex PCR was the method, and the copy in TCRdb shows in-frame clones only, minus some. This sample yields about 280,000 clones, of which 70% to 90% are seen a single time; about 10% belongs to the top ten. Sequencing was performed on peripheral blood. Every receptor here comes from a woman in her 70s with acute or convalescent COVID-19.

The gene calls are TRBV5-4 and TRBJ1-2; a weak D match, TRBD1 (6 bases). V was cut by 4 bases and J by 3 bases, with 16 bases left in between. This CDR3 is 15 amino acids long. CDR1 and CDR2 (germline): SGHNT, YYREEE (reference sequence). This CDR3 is CASSDKQGVYYGYTF. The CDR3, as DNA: TGTGCCAGCAGCGACAAACAGGGAGTCTACTATGGCTACACCTTC.

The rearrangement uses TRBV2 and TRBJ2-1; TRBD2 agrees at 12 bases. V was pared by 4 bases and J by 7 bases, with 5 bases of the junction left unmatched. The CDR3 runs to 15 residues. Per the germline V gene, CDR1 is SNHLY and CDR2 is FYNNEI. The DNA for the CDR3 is TGTGCCAGCAGTGTCGGACTAGCGGGGCCGAATGAGCAGTTCTTC. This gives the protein CASSVGLAGPNEQFF. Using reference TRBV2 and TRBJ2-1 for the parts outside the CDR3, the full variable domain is EPEVTQTPSHQVTQMGQEVILRCVPISNHLYFYWYRQILGQKVEFLVSFYNNEISEKSEIFDDQFSVERPDGSNFTLKIRSTKLEDSAMYFCASSVGLAGPNEQFFGPGTRLTVL.

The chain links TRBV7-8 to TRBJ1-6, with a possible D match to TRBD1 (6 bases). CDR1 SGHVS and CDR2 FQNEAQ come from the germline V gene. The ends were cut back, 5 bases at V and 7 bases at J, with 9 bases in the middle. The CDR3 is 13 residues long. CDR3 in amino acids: CASSTGQNSPLHF. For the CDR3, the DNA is TGTGCCAGCAGCACAGGACAGAATTCACCCCTCCACTTT.

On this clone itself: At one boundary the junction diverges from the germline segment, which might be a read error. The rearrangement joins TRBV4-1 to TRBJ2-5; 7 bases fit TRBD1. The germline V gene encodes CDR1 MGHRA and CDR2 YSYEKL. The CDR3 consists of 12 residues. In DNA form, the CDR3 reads TGCGCCAGCAGCCGACCAAGGGGACAGCCAGACTTC. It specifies CASSRPRGQPDF.

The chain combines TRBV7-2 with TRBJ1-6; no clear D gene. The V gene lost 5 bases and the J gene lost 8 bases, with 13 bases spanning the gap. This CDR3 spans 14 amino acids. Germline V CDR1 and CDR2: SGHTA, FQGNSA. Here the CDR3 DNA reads TGTGCCAGCAGCGAGACCGCGGGATATTCACCCCTCCACTTT. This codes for CASSETAGYSPLHF.

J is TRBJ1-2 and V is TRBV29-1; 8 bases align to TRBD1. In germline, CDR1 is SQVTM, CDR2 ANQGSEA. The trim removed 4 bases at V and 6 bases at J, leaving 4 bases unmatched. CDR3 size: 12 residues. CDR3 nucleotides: TGCAGCGTTGGGGACAGGTCCCATGGCTACACCTTC. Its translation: CSVGDRSHGYTF.

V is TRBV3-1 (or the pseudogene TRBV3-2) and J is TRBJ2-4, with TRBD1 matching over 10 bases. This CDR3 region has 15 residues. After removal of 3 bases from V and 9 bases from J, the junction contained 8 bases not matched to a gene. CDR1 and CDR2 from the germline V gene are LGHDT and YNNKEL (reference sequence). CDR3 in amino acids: CASSQSGQGLSIQYF. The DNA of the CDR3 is TGTGCCAGCAGCCAGTCGGGACAGGGGTTGTCCATTCAGTACTTC.

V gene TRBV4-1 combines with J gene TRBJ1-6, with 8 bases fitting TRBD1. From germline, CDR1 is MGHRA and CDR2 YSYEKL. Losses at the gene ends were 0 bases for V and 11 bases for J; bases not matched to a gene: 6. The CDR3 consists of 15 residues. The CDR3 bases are TGCGCCAGCAGCCAAGATGGTCAGGGGGCACCACCCCTCCACTTT. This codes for CASSQDGQGAPPLHF.

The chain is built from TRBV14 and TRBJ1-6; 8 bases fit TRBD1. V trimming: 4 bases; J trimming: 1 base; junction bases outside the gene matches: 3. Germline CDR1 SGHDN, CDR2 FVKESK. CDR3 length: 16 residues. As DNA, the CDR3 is TGTGCCAGCAGCCCAGGGGGCAGGTCCTATAATTCACCCCTCCACTTT. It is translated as CASSPGGRSYNSPLHF.

CDR3 sequence: CASSHRDTNNMLAKNIQYF. The CDR3 DNA follows: TGCGCCAGCAGCCACCGGGACACGAACAACATGCTAGCCAAAAACATTCAGTACTTC. This chain links TRBV10-2 with TRBJ2-4; D may be TRBD1 (6 bases). The CDR3 is 19 residues long. In germline, CDR1 is WSHSY, CDR2 SAAADI. V was pared by 6 bases and J by 0 bases, with 24 bases between.

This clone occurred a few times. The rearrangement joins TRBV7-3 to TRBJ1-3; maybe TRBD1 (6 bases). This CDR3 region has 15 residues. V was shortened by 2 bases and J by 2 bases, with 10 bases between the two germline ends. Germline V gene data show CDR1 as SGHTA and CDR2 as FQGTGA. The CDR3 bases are TGTGCCAGCAGCTTATCTTCAGGGGCTGGAAACACCATATATTTT. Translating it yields CASSLSSGAGNTIYF.

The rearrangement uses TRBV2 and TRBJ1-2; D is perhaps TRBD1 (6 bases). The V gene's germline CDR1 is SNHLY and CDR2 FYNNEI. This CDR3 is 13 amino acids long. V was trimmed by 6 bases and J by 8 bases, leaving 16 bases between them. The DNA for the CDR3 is TGTGCCAGCAGCGGCTATACAGGGAGCGGCTACACCTTC. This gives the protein CASSGYTGSGYTF.

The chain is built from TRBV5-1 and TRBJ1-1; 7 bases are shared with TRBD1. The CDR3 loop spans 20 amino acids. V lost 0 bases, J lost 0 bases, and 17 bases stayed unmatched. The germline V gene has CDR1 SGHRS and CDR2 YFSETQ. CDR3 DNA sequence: TGCGCCAGCAGCTTGGACGGGACAGACATATCGTACGTGGTGAACACTGAAGCTTTCTTT. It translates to CASSLDGTDISYVVNTEAFF.

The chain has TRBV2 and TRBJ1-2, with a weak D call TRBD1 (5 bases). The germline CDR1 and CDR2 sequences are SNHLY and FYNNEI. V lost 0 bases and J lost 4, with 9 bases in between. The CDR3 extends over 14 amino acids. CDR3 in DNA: TGTGCCAGCAGTGAAGCAGGAGGGGCCTATGGCTACACCTTC. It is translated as CASSEAGGAYGYTF.

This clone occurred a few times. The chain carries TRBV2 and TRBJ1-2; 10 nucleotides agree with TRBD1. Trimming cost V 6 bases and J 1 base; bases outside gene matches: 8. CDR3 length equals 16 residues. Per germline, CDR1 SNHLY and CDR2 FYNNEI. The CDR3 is CASSFDRGLGNYGYTF. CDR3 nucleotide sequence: TGTGCCAGCAGCTTTGACAGGGGGCTAGGTAACTATGGCTACACCTTC.

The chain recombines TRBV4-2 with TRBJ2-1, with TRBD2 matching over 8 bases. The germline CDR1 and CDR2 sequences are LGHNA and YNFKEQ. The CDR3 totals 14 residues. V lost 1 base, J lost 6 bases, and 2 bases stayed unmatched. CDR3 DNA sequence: TGTGCCAGCAGCCAAGTGAGCGGGGGCAATGAGCAGTTCTTC. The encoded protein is CASSQVSGGNEQFF.

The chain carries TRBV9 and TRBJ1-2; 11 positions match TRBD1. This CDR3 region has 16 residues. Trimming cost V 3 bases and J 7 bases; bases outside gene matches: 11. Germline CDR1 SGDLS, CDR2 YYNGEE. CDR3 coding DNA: TGTGCCAGCAGCGACGCCCCCAGGACAGGGGGCAGTGGCTACACCTTC. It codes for CASSDAPRTGGSGYTF.

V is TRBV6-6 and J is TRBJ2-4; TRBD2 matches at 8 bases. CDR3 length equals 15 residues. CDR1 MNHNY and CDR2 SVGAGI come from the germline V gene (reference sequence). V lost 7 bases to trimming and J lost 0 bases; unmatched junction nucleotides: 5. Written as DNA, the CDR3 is TGTGCCAGCACTTCGGGGGGGATAGCCAAAAACATTCAGTACTTC. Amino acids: CASTSGGIAKNIQYF.

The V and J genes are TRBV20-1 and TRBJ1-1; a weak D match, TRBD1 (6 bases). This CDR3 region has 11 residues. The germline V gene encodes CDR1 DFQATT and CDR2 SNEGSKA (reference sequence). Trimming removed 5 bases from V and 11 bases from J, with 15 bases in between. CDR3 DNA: TGCAGTGCTGCTAAGGACAGCGCGGCTTTCTTT. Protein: CSAAKDSAAFF.

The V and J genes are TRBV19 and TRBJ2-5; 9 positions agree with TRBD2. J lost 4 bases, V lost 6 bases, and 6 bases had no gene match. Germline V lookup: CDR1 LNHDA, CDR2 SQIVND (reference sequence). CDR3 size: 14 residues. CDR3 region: CASSPGLARETQYF. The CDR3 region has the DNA TGTGCCAGTAGCCCGGGACTAGCTCGAGAGACCCAGTACTTC.